The source of this TCR beta chain is a study of T cell repertoires in ileal Crohn's disease. Germline assignment: CDR1 SGHNT and CDR2 YYREEE (reference sequence). This CDR3 has 15 residues. V shed 0 bases and J shed 5 bases, with 11 bases lying between them. Measured with immunoSEQ multiplex PCR; TCRdb has only the in-frame clones, and not every one. The sample yields around 13,000 clones, 84% seen once. The source is an adult with Crohn's disease. Sample: ileal tissue. This chain uses TRBV5-4 with TRBJ1-4; TRBD1 might be the D (5 bases). The CDR3 loop is CASSLAQGGNEKLFF. The CDR3 DNA follows: TGTGCCAGCAGCTTGGCGCAGGGTGGAAATGAAAAACTGTTTTTT. The full variable domain, its missing parts supplied by reference TRBV5-4 and TRBJ1-4, is ETGVTQSPTHLIKTRGQQVTLRCSSQSGHNTVSWYQQALGQGPQFIFQYYREEENGRGNFPPRFSGLQFPNYSSELNVNALELDDSALYLCASSLAQGGNEKLFFGSGTQLSVL.